Sequencing of this T cell receptor beta chain was carried out in a study of OX40 agonist ivuxolimab in advanced cancers. The wider study: Hepatocellular carcinoma, melanoma, renal cell or head and neck cancer occurred in dose-escalation patients. Partial response was recorded in three patients: one hepatocellular carcinoma and two cutaneous melanoma cases.

The V segment lost 5 bases and the J segment 9 bases; nucleotides outside the gene matches: 11. The CDR3 is 15 residues long. Germline CDR1 and CDR2: SGHVS and FNYEAQ. Only in-frame clones appear in the TCRdb table, and some are missing; sequencing was by immunoSEQ multiplex PCR. This table has 50,000 to 75,000 clones, roughly 83% appearing once. Here the sequenced sample was CD4+ or CD8+ T cells sorted from blood, taken in a trial of the OX40 agonist ivuxolimab. The chain recombines TRBV7-6 with TRBJ2-1, with 9 bases lining up with TRBD1. The origin of this receptor is an adult with an advanced solid tumor such as melanoma, head and neck, liver or kidney cancer. CDR3 region: CASSQRDRVGFEQFF. Written as DNA, the CDR3 is TGTGCCAGCAGCCAACGGGACAGGGTAGGCTTTGAGCAGTTCTTC.